The clone carrying this T cell receptor (beta chain) was found once. No antigen is known for it. The protocol was immunoSEQ multiplex PCR, while the TCRdb copy is restricted to in-frame clones and leaves out a portion. In the table there are 25,000 to 35,000 clones, more than 65% of which are singletons. CDR1 and CDR2 (germline): PRHDT, FYEKMQ (reference sequence). The CDR3 is 14 amino acids. Between the trimmed V and J ends, which lost 5 bases and 8 bases, there was a span of 16 bases. This specimen comes from a study of T cells in narcolepsy. Study findings and constraints: HCRT-specific and TRIB2-specific autoreactive clonotypes appeared among same-patient CSF and blood CD4+ clonotypes.

The material sequenced was memory (CD45RA-) CD4+ T cells from blood. This clonotype was obtained from a human donor in good health. The V and J genes are TRBV13 and TRBJ2-1; D gene unclear. The CDR3 bases are TGTGCCAGCAGCGCCTACTACGCTGGGGATGAGCAGTTCTTC. It encodes CASSAYYAGDEQFF.